The T cell receptor (beta chain) described here comes from a study of blood T cell repertoires in COVID-19. Study information: Samples taken during acute and convalescent COVID-19 were collected in the United States, Italy and Spain. Sources were T cells, B-cell-depleted T cells, or PBMCs; the material itself was cDNA or gDNA.

The germline V gene encodes CDR1 GTSNPN and CDR2 SVGIG (reference sequence). The length of the CDR3 is 15 residues. The junction had 3 bases not matched to a gene; V was cut back by 1 base and J by 4 bases. Per the study methods: Estimation of nucleated cell counts relied on the amplification of reference gene primers. The repertoire was sequenced with immunoSEQ multiplex PCR; TCRdb's copy has only in-frame clones and lacks some. D and trimming were read from the DNA, whereas the V and J calls and clone size are those reported in that table. Of about 140,000 clones in the sample, 80% to 90% are singletons; the top ten hold nearly 0.95%.

This chain uses TRBV30 with TRBJ2-1; 11 bases line up with TRBD2. Sequenced input: peripheral blood. The sequence came from a woman aged 45-59 years with acute or convalescent COVID-19. The CDR3 region has the DNA TGTGCCTGGAGTGACCGGACTAGCGGGTACAATGAGCAGTTCTTC. Its translation is CAWSDRTSGYNEQFF.